This TCR beta chain is drawn from a study of cytomegalovirus exposure and HLA in healthy donors. Broader study findings: Within the approximately 130 validation repertoires, first-cohort TCR clusters tended to co-occur, according to a later analysis.

CDR1 and CDR2 from the germline V gene are MDHEN and SYDVKM. The CDR3 covers 13 residues. Trimming took 5 bases from V and 13 from J; bases not matched to a gene: 8. As concerns this clone: What it binds is not known.

Clones were sequenced by immunoSEQ multiplex PCR, and TCRdb holds only the in-frame ones, with some missing. The data show fewer than 400,000 clones, roughly 88% seen once. The sequenced material came from PBMCs. This TCR was recovered from a woman between 18 and 29 years old in good health and CMV-seronegative. The genes are TRBV28 and TRBJ2-4; 10 bases agree with TRBD1. DNA of the CDR3: TGTGCCAGCAGTCTAGGGACAGGGGTGCTCCAGTACTTC. Translated, it gives CASSLGTGVLQYF.